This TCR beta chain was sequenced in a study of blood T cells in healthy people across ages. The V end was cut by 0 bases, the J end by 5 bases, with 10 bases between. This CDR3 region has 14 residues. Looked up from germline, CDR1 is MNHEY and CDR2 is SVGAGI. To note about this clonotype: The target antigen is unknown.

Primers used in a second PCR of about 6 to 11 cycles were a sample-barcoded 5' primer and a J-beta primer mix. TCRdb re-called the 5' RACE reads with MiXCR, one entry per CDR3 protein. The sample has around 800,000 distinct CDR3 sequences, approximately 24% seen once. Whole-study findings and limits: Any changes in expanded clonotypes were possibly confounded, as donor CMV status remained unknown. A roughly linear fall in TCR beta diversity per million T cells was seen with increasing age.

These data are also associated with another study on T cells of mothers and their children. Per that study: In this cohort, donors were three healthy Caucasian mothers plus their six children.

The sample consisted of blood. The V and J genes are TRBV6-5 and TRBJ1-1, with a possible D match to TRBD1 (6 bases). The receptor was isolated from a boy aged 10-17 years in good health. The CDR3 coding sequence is TGTGCCAGCAGTTACTCACGGGGGCAGACTGAAGCTTTCTTT. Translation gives CASSYSRGQTEAFF.